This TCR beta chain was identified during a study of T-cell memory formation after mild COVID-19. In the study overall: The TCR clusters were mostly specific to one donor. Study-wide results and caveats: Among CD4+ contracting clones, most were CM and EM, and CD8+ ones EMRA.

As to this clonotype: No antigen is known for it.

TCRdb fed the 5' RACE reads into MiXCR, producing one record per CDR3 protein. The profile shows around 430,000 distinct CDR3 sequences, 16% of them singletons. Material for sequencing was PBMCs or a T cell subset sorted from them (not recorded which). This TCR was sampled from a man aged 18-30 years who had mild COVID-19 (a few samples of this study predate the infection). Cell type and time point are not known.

For the CDR3, the DNA is TGTGCCAGCAGCCGCGGGACCCAAAACCGGGGCAATCAGCCCCAGCATTTT. Its protein is CASSRGTQNRGNQPQHF. V gene TRBV5-6 combines with J gene TRBJ1-5; D possibly corresponds to TRBD1 (5 bases). CDR3 length: 17 residues. V was clipped by 4 bases and J by 2 bases, with 19 bases between them. Germline CDR1 SGHDT, CDR2 YYEEEE.